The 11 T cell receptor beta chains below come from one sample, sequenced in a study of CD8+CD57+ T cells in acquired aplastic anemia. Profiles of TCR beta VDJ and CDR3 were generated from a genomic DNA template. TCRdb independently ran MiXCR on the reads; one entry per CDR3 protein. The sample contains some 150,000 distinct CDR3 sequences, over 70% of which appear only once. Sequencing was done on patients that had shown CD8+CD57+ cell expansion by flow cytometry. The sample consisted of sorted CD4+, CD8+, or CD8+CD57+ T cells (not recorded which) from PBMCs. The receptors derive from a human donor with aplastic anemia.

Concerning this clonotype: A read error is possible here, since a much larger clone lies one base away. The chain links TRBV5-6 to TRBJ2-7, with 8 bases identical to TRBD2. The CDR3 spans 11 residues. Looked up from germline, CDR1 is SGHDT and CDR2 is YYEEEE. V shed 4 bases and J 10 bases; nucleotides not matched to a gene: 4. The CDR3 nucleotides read TGTGCCAGCAGCGTCGGGGGGGATCAGTACTTC. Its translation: CASSVGGDQYF.

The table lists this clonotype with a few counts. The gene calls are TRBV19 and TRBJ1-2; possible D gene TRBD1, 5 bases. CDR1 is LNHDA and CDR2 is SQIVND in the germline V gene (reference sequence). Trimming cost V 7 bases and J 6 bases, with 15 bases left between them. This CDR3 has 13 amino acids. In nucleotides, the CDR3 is TGTGCCAGTACCACCCAAGGGACGCATGGCTACACCTTC. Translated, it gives CASTTQGTHGYTF.

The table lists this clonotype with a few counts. In nucleotides, the CDR3 is TGCGCCAGCAGCTTGGAGGAAGTCTATGGCTACACCTTC. It yields the protein CASSLEEVYGYTF. The chain is built from TRBV5-1 and TRBJ1-2; D remains unclear. CDR1 and CDR2 from the germline V gene are SGHRS and YFSETQ. V dropped 0 bases and J dropped 4 bases, with 7 bases sitting between them. The CDR3 is 13 residues long. The variable domain in full, completed from reference TRBV5-1 and TRBJ1-2, reads KAGVTQTPRYLIKTRGQQVTLSCSPISGHRSVSWYQQTPGQGLQFLFEYFSETQRNKGNFPGRFSGRQFSNSRSEMNVSTLELGDSALYLCASSLEEVYGYTFGSGTRLTVV.

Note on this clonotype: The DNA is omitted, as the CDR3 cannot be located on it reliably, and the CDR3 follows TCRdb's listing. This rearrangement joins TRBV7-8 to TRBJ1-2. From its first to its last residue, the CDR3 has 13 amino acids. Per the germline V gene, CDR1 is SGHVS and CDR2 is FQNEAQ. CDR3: CASSLQLWGPGTF.

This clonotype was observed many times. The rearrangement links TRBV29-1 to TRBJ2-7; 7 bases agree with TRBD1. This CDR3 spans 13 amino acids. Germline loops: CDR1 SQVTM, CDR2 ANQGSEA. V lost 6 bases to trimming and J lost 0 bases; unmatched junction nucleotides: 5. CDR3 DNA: TGCAGCGTCACCGGGACAGCCTCCTACGAGCAGTACTTC. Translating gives CSVTGTASYEQYF.

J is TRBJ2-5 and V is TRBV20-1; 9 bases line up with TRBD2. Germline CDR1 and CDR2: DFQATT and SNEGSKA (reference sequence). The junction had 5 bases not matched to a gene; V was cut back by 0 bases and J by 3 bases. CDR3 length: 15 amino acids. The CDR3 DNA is TGCAGTGCTAGAGATGGTAGGACTAGCGAAGAGACCCAGTACTTC. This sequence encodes CSARDGRTSEETQYF.

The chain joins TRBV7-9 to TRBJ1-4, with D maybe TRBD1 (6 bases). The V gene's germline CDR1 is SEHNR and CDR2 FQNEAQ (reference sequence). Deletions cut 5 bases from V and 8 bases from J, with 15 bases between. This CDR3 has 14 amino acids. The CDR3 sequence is CASSPGRGDEKLFF. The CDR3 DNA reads TGTGCCAGCAGCCCGGGCAGGGGAGACGAAAAACTGTTTTTT.

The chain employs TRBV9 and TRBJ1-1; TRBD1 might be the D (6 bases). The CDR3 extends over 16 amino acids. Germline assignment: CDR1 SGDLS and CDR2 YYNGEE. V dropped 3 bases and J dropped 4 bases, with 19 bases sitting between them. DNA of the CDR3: TGTGCCAGCAGCGCGCCCGGAGGGGGGGGATTCACTGAAGCTTTCTTT. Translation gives CASSAPGGGGFTEAFF.

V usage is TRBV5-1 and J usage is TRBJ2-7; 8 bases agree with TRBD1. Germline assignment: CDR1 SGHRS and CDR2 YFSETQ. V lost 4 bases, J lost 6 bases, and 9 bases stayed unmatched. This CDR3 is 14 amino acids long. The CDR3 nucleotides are TGCGCCAGCAGCCCCGACAGGGGTAACGGCGAGCAGTACTTC. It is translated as CASSPDRGNGEQYF.

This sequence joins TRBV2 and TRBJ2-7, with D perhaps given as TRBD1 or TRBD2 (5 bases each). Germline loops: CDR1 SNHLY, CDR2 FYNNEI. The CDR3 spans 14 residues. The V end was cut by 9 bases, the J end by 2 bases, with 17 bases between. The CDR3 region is CARSPDGAPYEQYF. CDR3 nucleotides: TGTGCCAGAAGTCCCGACGGGGCTCCCTACGAGCAGTACTTC.

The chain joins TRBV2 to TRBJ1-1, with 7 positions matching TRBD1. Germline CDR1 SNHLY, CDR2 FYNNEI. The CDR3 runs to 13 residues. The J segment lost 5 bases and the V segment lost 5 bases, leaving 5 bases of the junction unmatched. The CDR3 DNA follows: TGTGCCAGCAGTTCGGACAGGACGACTGAAGCTTTCTTT. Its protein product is CASSSDRTTEAFF.